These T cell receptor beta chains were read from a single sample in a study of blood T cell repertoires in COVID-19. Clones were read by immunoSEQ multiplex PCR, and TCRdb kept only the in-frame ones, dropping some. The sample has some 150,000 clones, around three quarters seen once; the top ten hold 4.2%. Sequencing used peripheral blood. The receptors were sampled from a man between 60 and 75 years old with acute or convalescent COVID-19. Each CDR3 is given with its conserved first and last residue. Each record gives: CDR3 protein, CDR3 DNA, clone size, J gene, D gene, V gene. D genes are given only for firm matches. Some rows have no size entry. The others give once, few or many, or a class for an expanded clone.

CDR3: CASSLGGSLTDTQYF
DNA: TGCGCCAGCAGCTTGGGCGGGAGCTTGACAGATACGCAGTATTTT
size: .
J: TRBJ2-3
D: TRBD2
V: TRBV5-1

CDR3: CASSLSSARQAFF
DNA: TGTGCCAGCAGCTTATCATCAGCCCGACAGGCTTTTTTT
size: .
J: TRBJ2-2
D: .
V: TRBV7-3

CDR3: CASSLDFQETQYF
DNA: TGTGCCAGCAGTCTCGACTTTCAAGAGACCCAGTACTTC
size: .
J: TRBJ2-5
D: .
V: TRBV6-5

CDR3: CASSVISGRAYGEQFF
DNA: TGCGCCAGCAGTGTGATTAGCGGGAGGGCCTACGGTGAGCAGTTCTTC
size: few
J: TRBJ2-1
D: TRBD2
V: TRBV10-1

CDR3: CASSPWTGGNEQFF
DNA: TGTGCCAGTAGTCCCTGGACAGGGGGTAATGAGCAGTTCTTC
size: .
J: TRBJ2-1
D: TRBD1
V: TRBV19

CDR3: CASSTTRLGHETQYF
DNA: TGTGCCAGCAGCACGACCCGGTTGGGGCACGAGACCCAGTACTTC
size: .
J: TRBJ2-5
D: .
V: TRBV7-9

CDR3: CASTPGGETQYF
DNA: TGTGCCAGCACCCCCGGCGGGGAGACCCAGTACTTC
size: few
J: TRBJ2-5
D: .
V: TRBV12-3/TRBV12-4

CDR3: CAWSVLGDRQPQHF
DNA: TGTGCCTGGAGTGTATTAGGAGACAGACAGCCCCAGCATTTT
size: few
J: TRBJ1-5
D: .
V: TRBV30

CDR3: CASSYSLAGGINEQFF
DNA: TGTGCCAGCAGTTACTCTTTAGCGGGAGGCATTAATGAGCAGTTCTTC
size: .
J: TRBJ2-1
D: TRBD2
V: TRBV6-5

CDR3: CASTPAGGSLNTEAFF
DNA: TGCGCCAGCACTCCAGCCGGGGGAAGCTTGAACACTGAAGCTTTCTTT
size: .
J: TRBJ1-1
D: .
V: TRBV5-1